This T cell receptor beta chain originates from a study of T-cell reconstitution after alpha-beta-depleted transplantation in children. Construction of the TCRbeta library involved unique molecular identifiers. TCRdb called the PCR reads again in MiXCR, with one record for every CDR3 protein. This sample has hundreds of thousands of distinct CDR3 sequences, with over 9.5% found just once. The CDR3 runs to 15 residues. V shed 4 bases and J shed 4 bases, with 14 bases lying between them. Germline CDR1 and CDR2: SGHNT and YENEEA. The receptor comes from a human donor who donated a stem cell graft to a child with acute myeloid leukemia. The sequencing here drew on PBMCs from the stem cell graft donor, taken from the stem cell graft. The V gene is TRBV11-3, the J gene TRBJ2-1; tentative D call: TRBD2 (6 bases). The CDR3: CASSSGGAGYNEQFF. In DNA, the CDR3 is TGTGCCAGCAGCTCCGGTGGAGCGGGTTACAATGAGCAGTTCTTC.